Listed here are 4 T cell receptor beta chains from one sample, sequenced in a study of blood T cell repertoires in COVID-19. Using immunoSEQ multiplex PCR, the repertoire was profiled, and TCRdb retains in-frame clones only, with some absent. Here the sample spans 90,000 to 150,000 clones, around 77% being singletons. The sample was peripheral blood. The receptors here all came from a human donor in a cohort sampled during active COVID-19.

This chain links TRBV28 with TRBJ1-3, with D unclear. The V and J ends lost 10 bases and 4 bases respectively, with 8 bases between them. The CDR3 runs to 11 residues. Looked up from germline, CDR1 is MDHEN and CDR2 is SYDVKM. The CDR3 DNA reads as TGTGCCACCGCGGGGGGAAACACCATATATTTT. This translates into CATAGGNTIYF.

The genes are TRBV29-1 and TRBJ2-7, with 8 bases identical to TRBD1. With 5 bases clipped from V and 4 bases from J, the junction kept 1 base outside the gene matches. CDR3 length: 11 amino acids. In germline, CDR1 is SQVTM, CDR2 ANQGSEA. CDR3 protein: CSVQGAYEQYF. CDR3 nucleotide sequence: TGCAGCGTTCAGGGGGCTTACGAGCAGTACTTC.

The genes are TRBV29-1 and TRBJ1-2, with D uncertain. V was shortened by 2 bases and J by 1 base, with 17 bases between the two germline ends. The CDR3 has 16 amino acids. The V gene's germline CDR1 is SQVTM and CDR2 ANQGSEA. The CDR3 DNA reads as TGCAGCGTTGAATCCCCCGGAACAGCCTTTAACTATGGCTACACCTTC. Encoded protein: CSVESPGTAFNYGYTF.

V is TRBV12-1 and J is TRBJ2-1; the D segment call TRBD2 is taken from the table without a DNA check. TRBV12-1 is a pseudogene segment. CDR3 size: 9 residues. Here the CDR3 reads CAGGDEQFF. CDR3 nucleotides: TGTGCCGGGGGGGATGAGCAGTTCTTC.